This paragraph covers one T cell receptor beta chain sequence. Its antigen is unidentified. The data stem from a study of TIL therapy for anti-PD-1-resistant metastatic lung cancer. About the research overall: Tumors had a median PD-L1 proportion score of about 6%. Half of patients were current or former smokers. Study outcomes and limitations: Many TIL product clones were absent from baseline tumor, suggesting clonal contraction.

The immunoSEQ assay was v3. Survey-level samples got approximately 2 million read pairs; deep-level samples got roughly 5-6 million. TCRdb keeps only in-frame clones here, not all; method: immunoSEQ multiplex PCR. The sample records 25,000 to 30,000 clones, roughly two thirds being singletons. Stated time point: pre-treatment sample, taken before nivolumab and TIL therapy. The tumor samples were excised metastases, mostly pleural nodules or supraclavicular lymph nodes. Germline CDR1 and CDR2: SGHDT and YYEEEE. Trimming removed 3 bases from V and 3 bases from J, with 3 bases in between. This CDR3 region has 11 residues.

This clonotype was obtained from a woman aged 30-85 years with non-small cell lung cancer. The sequences come from tumor tissue, collected at baseline. V and J are TRBV5-6 and TRBJ2-5; no firm D call. DNA of the CDR3: TGTGCCAGCAGCTCTAAAGAGACCCAGTACTTC. Its translation: CASSSKETQYF.